This T cell receptor beta chain was captured by sequencing in a study of T cells in localized non-small cell lung cancer. Overall study findings and caveats: Elevated circulating T cell density in blood was associated with longer overall survival. Adjacent lung tissue had a median roughly 52 of the top 100 clones found in the tumor. Since sequencing was restricted to only one region of the tumor, intratumor heterogeneity remains a possibility. Tumor showed lower T cell clonality than uninvolved adjacent lung, where it was highest.

Method: immunoSEQ multiplex PCR; TCRdb's copy keeps in-frame clones and lacks some. This table has some 82,000 clones, over 70% appearing once. As to this clone: Antigen specificity is unknown.

Germline V gene lookup returns CDR1 SGHTA and CDR2 FQGNSA. Trimming pared 3 bases from V and 5 bases from J, leaving 10 bases between. This CDR3 has 13 amino acids. This TCR came from a man between 40 and 70 years old with stage II squamous cell lung carcinoma. The specimen comprised PBMCs, sampled before any cancer treatment. V gene TRBV7-2 combines with J gene TRBJ2-5; D tentatively fits TRBD1 or TRBD2 (6 bases each). CDR3 protein: CASSLGGRETQYF. CDR3 coding DNA: TGTGCCAGCAGCTTGGGGGGCCGGGAGACCCAGTACTTC.